Here is one TCR beta chain with its context. The data were produced by immunoSEQ multiplex PCR, yet TCRdb's version contains in-frame clones alone and is incomplete. The sample has around 97,000 clones, approximately 82% seen once; the top ten hold 32%. This sample stems from a study of cytotoxic CD8 clonotypes in ibrutinib-treated CLL. Whole-study context: For this cohort, patients were roughly 10 relapsed/refractory and some 15 treatment-naive, while 17 to 18 were IGHV unmutated.

Germline assignment: CDR1 MDHEN and CDR2 SYDVKM. Trimming at V came to 6 bases and at J to 5 bases, leaving 11 bases not matched to a gene. The CDR3 is 16 residues long. TCR beta libraries used around 2 micrograms of genomic DNA from cryopreserved PBMCs. The source material was PBMCs, sampled after 12 months of ibrutinib treatment. The TCR originated in a human donor with chronic lymphocytic leukemia. The chain joins TRBV28 to TRBJ2-3; the match to TRBD2 covers 10 bases. As DNA, the CDR3 is TGTGCCAGCAGGTCTTACAGCGGGGGGGAGAGAGATACGCAGTATTTT. Its protein is CASRSYSGGERDTQYF. The variable domain in full, with the rest retrieved from reference TRBV28 and TRBJ2-3, is DVKVTQSSRYLVKRTGEKVFLECVQDMDHENMFWYRQDPGLGLRLIYFSYDVKMKEKGDIPEGYSVSREKKERFSLILESASTNQTSMYLCASRSYSGGERDTQYFGPGTRLTVL.